These 19 T cell receptor beta chains came from one sample sequenced in a study of blood T cell repertoires in COVID-19. Measured with immunoSEQ multiplex PCR; TCRdb has only the in-frame clones, and not every one. The table shows 300,000 to 350,000 clones, with approximately 90% occurring only once. Sequenced: peripheral blood. The receptors were sampled from a young man with active or convalescent COVID-19.

The chain uses TRBV5-1 and TRBJ2-3, with D possibly TRBD1 on 6 matching bases. This CDR3 is 19 amino acids long. Germline V gene sequence: CDR1 SGHRS, CDR2 YFSETQ. V gave up 0 bases and J gave up 10 bases, with 30 bases separating them. The CDR3 nucleotides are TGCGCCAGCAGCTTGGGGCCCCCATCGACAGGCCCGTCTAACCCATCGCAGTATTTT. This gives the protein CASSLGPPSTGPSNPSQYF.

The chain is built from TRBV6-5 and TRBJ2-2, with TRBD1 matching 7 bases. Losses at the gene ends were 0 bases for V and 7 bases for J; bases not matched to a gene: 8. The CDR3 consists of 16 residues. Germline CDR1 and CDR2: MNHEY and SVGAGI. CDR3 coding DNA: TGTGCCAGCAGTTACTCGATGACAGGGATTGTCGGGGAGCTGTTTTTT. Translating gives CASSYSMTGIVGELFF.

There are a few counts of this clone. The final CDR3 position lacks the conserved phenylalanine or tryptophan, pointing to a likely read error. No DNA is shown, since the ends of the CDR3 on it are uncertain; the CDR3 is the one TCRdb lists. The CDR3 is CASSTPSGTGFPPQASV. This chain links TRBV4-1 with TRBJ1-2; the D call in the table, TRBD1, was not verified against the DNA. From germline, CDR1 is MGHRA and CDR2 YSYEKL. The CDR3 sequence runs 17 residues, both termini included.

The chain uses TRBV6-5 and TRBJ2-1; weak D call: TRBD2 (6 bases). Per germline, CDR1 MNHEY and CDR2 SVGAGI. Trimming took 0 bases from V and 5 from J, leaving 14 bases between them. This CDR3 region has 16 residues. The CDR3 reads CASSYSGTPPHNEQFF. The CDR3 coding sequence is TGTGCCAGCAGTTACTCGGGGACTCCTCCACACAATGAGCAGTTCTTC.

The chain has TRBV7-9 and TRBJ1-4; 10 nucleotides match TRBD1. Per germline, CDR1 SEHNR and CDR2 FQNEAQ (reference sequence). V dropped 5 bases and J dropped 7; count of bases not matched to a gene: 10. This CDR3 comprises 16 residues. CDR3 sequence (DNA): TGTGCCAGCAGCCCTCTCGCGGGGGACAGGGGTGAAAAACTGTTTTTT. Translated, it gives CASSPLAGDRGEKLFF.

The rearrangement joins TRBV7-8 to TRBJ2-1; TRBD1 matches at 8 bases. The trim removed 3 bases at V and 9 bases at J, leaving 10 bases unmatched. The CDR3 runs 15 residues. Germline loops: CDR1 SGHVS, CDR2 FQNEAQ. The CDR3 region is CASSLDRVELGEQFF. The CDR3 DNA sequence: TGTGCCAGCAGCTTGGACAGGGTCGAGTTAGGTGAGCAGTTCTTC.

The chain uses TRBV6-5 and TRBJ2-7, with 7 positions matching TRBD1. The V gene's germline CDR1 is MNHEY and CDR2 SVGAGI. V trimming: 10 bases; J trimming: 5 bases; junction bases outside the gene matches: 17. The CDR3 is 15 residues long. CDR3 loop: CATHGARTGGNEQYF. In DNA form, the CDR3 reads TGTGCCACCCACGGCGCCCGGACAGGTGGGAACGAGCAGTACTTC.

This clone was recorded only once. This rearrangement joins TRBV5-4 to TRBJ2-6; D uncertain. The CDR3 is 13 amino acids. V lost 1 base to trimming and J lost 3 bases, with 2 bases between them. Germline CDR1 SGHNT, CDR2 YYREEE (reference sequence). CDR3 bases: TGTGCCAGCAGCTTGCGTGGGGCCAACGTCCTGACTTTC. Translated, it gives CASSLRGANVLTF.

The chain couples TRBV25-1 to TRBJ2-1; TRBD2 aligns across 7 bases. The CDR3 sequence is 14 residues long. Trimming cost V 3 bases and J 13 bases; bases outside gene matches: 12. Germline V gene lookup returns CDR1 MGHDK and CDR2 SYGVNS. The CDR3 sequence is CASSDQLRDYEQFF. CDR3 sequence (DNA): TGTGCCAGCAGTGATCAGCTCCGGGACTACGAACAGTTCTTC.

This clone was detected once. The genes are TRBV28 and TRBJ2-1, with 10 positions matching TRBD2. V lost 3 bases, J lost 12 bases, and 8 bases stayed unmatched. The CDR3 sequence is 14 residues long. Germline V lookup: CDR1 MDHEN, CDR2 SYDVKM. As DNA, the CDR3 is TGTGCCAGCAGTTTCGGTCTAGCGGGAGAGATGCAGTTCTTC. Protein product: CASSFGLAGEMQFF. Drawing the rest from reference TRBV28 and TRBJ2-1, the complete variable domain is DVKVTQSSRYLVKRTGEKVFLECVQDMDHENMFWYRQDPGLGLRLIYFSYDVKMKEKGDIPEGYSVSREKKERFSLILESASTNQTSMYLCASSFGLAGEMQFFGPGTRLTVL.

There are a few counts of this clone. The V and J genes are TRBV7-8 and TRBJ1-2; TRBD1 aligns across 7 bases. CDR3 size: 14 residues. Germline values: CDR1 SGHVS, CDR2 FQNEAQ. The V segment lost 0 bases and the J segment 5 bases; nucleotides outside the gene matches: 3. The CDR3 region is CASSLAPQGYGYTF. The CDR3 DNA sequence: TGTGCCAGCAGCTTAGCCCCACAGGGGTATGGCTACACCTTC.

The rearrangement links TRBV28 to TRBJ1-4, with 7 bases that match TRBD1. V lost 3 bases, J lost 8 bases, and 3 bases stayed unmatched. The CDR3 is 13 amino acids. Looked up from germline, CDR1 is MDHEN and CDR2 is SYDVKM. DNA of the CDR3: TGTGCCAGCAGTTTTACAGGGGTGGAAAAACTGTTTTTT. This codes for CASSFTGVEKLFF.

V gene TRBV5-8 combines with J gene TRBJ1-5; 7 positions match TRBD1. J gave up 4 bases and V 7 bases, and 5 bases lay outside the gene matches. This CDR3 contains 13 residues. Germline assignment: CDR1 SGHTS and CDR2 YDEGEE. CDR3 nucleotide sequence: TGTGCCAGCGTGCTGACAGGGAATCAGCCCCAGCATTTT. The encoded protein is CASVLTGNQPQHF.

The rearrangement joins TRBV11-2 to TRBJ1-2; 7 nucleotides line up with TRBD1. The CDR3 runs to 13 residues. The junction had 3 bases not matched to a gene; V was cut back by 6 bases and J by 2 bases. Germline CDR1 reads SGHAT; CDR2 reads FQNNGV. As DNA, the CDR3 is TGTGCCAGCAGTCAGACAGGGAACTATGGCTACACCTTC. Residues: CASSQTGNYGYTF.

This chain uses TRBV3-1 (or the pseudogene TRBV3-2) with TRBJ2-7; 11 bases match TRBD2. The V gene's germline CDR1 is LGHDT and CDR2 YNNKEL (reference sequence). The CDR3 sequence is 15 residues long. After removal of 4 bases from V and 4 bases from J, the junction contained 6 bases not matched to a gene. This CDR3 reads CASSLPTSGIYEQYF. The CDR3 nucleotides read TGTGCCAGCAGCCTACCGACTAGCGGGATTTACGAGCAGTACTTC.

The table lists this clone with a few counts. This chain connects TRBV10-3 to TRBJ1-1; 8 bases align to TRBD1. J gave up 0 bases and V 10 bases, and 4 bases lay outside the gene matches. CDR3 length: 13 residues. Germline V gene sequence: CDR1 ENHRY, CDR2 SYGVKD. CDR3 amino acids: CANRQGMNTEAFF. CDR3 coding DNA: TGTGCCAACCGACAGGGGATGAACACTGAAGCTTTCTTT.

The gene calls are TRBV18 and TRBJ2-1; D is undetermined. In germline, CDR1 is KGHSH, CDR2 LQKENI. This CDR3 has 15 residues. The V end was cut by 2 bases, the J end by 7 bases, with 15 bases between. The CDR3 region has the DNA TGTGCCAGCTCACCAGTTGGTCCTCCCCAGAATGAGCAGTTCTTC. Protein: CASSPVGPPQNEQFF.

The chain is built from TRBV19 and TRBJ1-5; the D gene is possibly TRBD1 (6 bases). Germline V gene lookup returns CDR1 LNHDA and CDR2 SQIVND (reference sequence). Trimming removed 1 base at V and 4 bases at J, with 17 bases between. The CDR3 is made up of 17 amino acids. This CDR3 reads CASSIVPDRERNQPQHF. The CDR3 bases are TGTGCCAGTAGTATAGTCCCGGACAGAGAACGTAATCAGCCCCAGCATTTT.

This chain uses TRBV7-3 with TRBJ2-1; D is possibly TRBD2 (6 bases). The length of the CDR3 is 15 residues. The V gene lost 0 bases and the J gene lost 3 bases, with 9 bases spanning the gap. The germline V gene has CDR1 SGHTA and CDR2 FQGTGA. The CDR3 spells CASSLTGGNYNEQFF. CDR3 in DNA: TGTGCCAGCAGCTTAACCGGGGGAAACTACAATGAGCAGTTCTTC.